What follows are 27 T cell receptor beta chains derived from one specimen sequenced in a study of blood T cell repertoires in COVID-19. Data came from immunoSEQ multiplex PCR; TCRdb stores just in-frame clones and leaves some out. The sample carries roughly 140,000 clones, 87% recorded once. The source material was peripheral blood. The source is a woman in her 40s with acute or convalescent COVID-19.

The gene calls are TRBV11-3 and TRBJ2-2; 9 bases line up with TRBD1. After removal of 2 bases from V and 6 bases from J, the junction contained 7 bases not matched to a gene. Germline V lookup: CDR1 SGHNT, CDR2 YENEEA. This CDR3 region has 16 residues. CDR3 bases: TGTGCCAGCAGCTTAACGACAGGGGGGTCCGCCGGGGAGCTGTTTTTT. The encoded protein is CASSLTTGGSAGELFF. Drawing the rest from reference TRBV11-3 and TRBJ2-2, the complete variable domain is EAGVVQSPRYKIIEKKQPVAFWCNPISGHNTLYWYLQNLGQGPELLIRYENEEAVDDSQLPKDRFSAERLKGVDSTLKIQPAELGDSAVYLCASSLTTGGSAGELFFGEGSRLTVL.

The rearrangement joins TRBV4-1 to TRBJ1-2; 9 bases line up with TRBD1. The CDR3 is 16 amino acids. CDR1 and CDR2 from the germline V gene are MGHRA and YSYEKL. J was trimmed by 2 bases and V by 5 bases; bases with no gene match: 9. CDR3 loop: CASSAQQGAKNYGYTF. CDR3 DNA sequence: TGCGCCAGCAGCGCGCAACAGGGGGCTAAAAACTATGGCTACACCTTC.

The chain uses TRBV27 and TRBJ2-2; D not resolved. V was pared by 6 bases and J by 0 bases, with 17 bases between. CDR3 length: 17 amino acids. Germline lookup yields CDR1 MNHEY and CDR2 SMNVEV (reference sequence). CDR3 nucleotide sequence: TGTGCCAGCAGCTCCGAGCGAGCGCGCGCGAACACCGGGGAGCTGTTTTTT. Translating it yields CASSSERARANTGELFF.

This chain uses TRBV5-6 with TRBJ1-4; D may be TRBD1 (6 bases). This CDR3 comprises 16 residues. V was trimmed by 2 bases and J by 0 bases, leaving 11 bases between them. CDR1 and CDR2 from the germline V gene are SGHDT and YYEEEE. The CDR3 here is CASSFRGTTTNEKLFF. In nucleotides, the CDR3 is TGTGCCAGCAGCTTTAGGGGGACTACAACTAATGAAAAACTGTTTTTT.

The V gene is TRBV12-3 or TRBV12-4, the J gene TRBJ1-2, with a possible D match to TRBD1 (6 bases). V lost 5 bases, J lost 8 bases, and 15 bases lay in between. The CDR3 has 13 amino acids. The CDR3 here is CASSLRGQKGYTF. CDR3 bases: TGTGCCAGCAGTCTGAGAGGACAGAAGGGCTACACCTTC.

The J gene is TRBJ1-3, the V gene TRBV9; D perhaps matches TRBD1 (5 bases). The CDR3 consists of 14 residues. Trimming took off 0 bases at V and 4 bases at J, with 8 bases between the two ends. Per germline, CDR1 SGDLS and CDR2 YYNGEE. CDR3 region: CASSVEGLGNTIYF. The CDR3 DNA is TGTGCCAGCAGCGTAGAGGGGTTGGGAAACACCATATATTTT.

The V call is TRBV2, the J call TRBJ2-6; D possibly corresponds to TRBD1 (6 bases). The CDR3 spans 18 residues. Germline loops: CDR1 SNHLY, CDR2 FYNNEI. Trimming took off 5 bases at V and 0 bases at J, with 17 bases between the two ends. This chain's CDR3 is CASSIQGRLISGANVLTF. The CDR3 coding sequence is TGTGCCAGCAGTATACAGGGCAGGTTAATCTCTGGGGCCAACGTCCTGACTTTC.

The chain is built from TRBV30 and TRBJ1-5; D is unresolved. This CDR3 is built from 13 residues. Germline-derived CDR1 and CDR2 are GTSNPN and SVGIG (reference sequence). Trimming took 1 base from V and 1 from J, leaving 5 bases between them. The CDR3 DNA follows: TGTGCCTGGAGTGGAGGAAGCAATCAGCCCCAGCATTTT. Protein product: CAWSGGSNQPQHF.

The chain links TRBV6-4 to TRBJ2-1, with D tentatively TRBD2 (6 bases). Per germline, CDR1 MRHNA and CDR2 SNTAGT. The CDR3 has 12 amino acids. Trimming pared 5 bases from V and 9 bases from J, leaving 11 bases between. The DNA of the CDR3 is TGTGCCAGCAGTTCTACGGGGGTTGAGCAGTTCTTC. This sequence encodes CASSSTGVEQFF.

This clone has a single count. The rearrangement links TRBV21-1 to TRBJ2-4; the D call in the table, TRBD2, was not verified against the DNA. TRBV21-1 is a pseudogene segment. The CDR3 has 16 residues. CDR3 coding DNA: TGTGCCAGCAGCAAAGGGGGGGTGACCTCCAAAAACATTCAGTACTTC. This translates into CASSKGGVTSKNIQYF.

In nucleotides, the CDR3 is TGTGCCAGCAGCCACGCGACTAGCGGGATGAGCACAGATACGCAGTATTTT. This gives the protein CASSHATSGMSTDTQYF. The chain is built from TRBV3-1 (or the pseudogene TRBV3-2) and TRBJ2-3; 11 bases align to TRBD2. The CDR3 loop spans 17 amino acids. Per the germline V gene, CDR1 is LGHDT and CDR2 is YNNKEL (reference sequence). J gave up 0 bases and V 3 bases, and 5 bases lay outside the gene matches.

V gene TRBV18 combines with J gene TRBJ1-2, with a possible D match to TRBD1 (6 bases). V lost 8 bases, J lost 3 bases, and 13 bases lay in between. CDR1 is KGHSH, CDR2 LQKENI, per germline. The CDR3 length is 13 residues. This chain's CDR3 is CASHREIYYGYTF. The CDR3 coding sequence is TGTGCCAGCCACAGGGAAATATACTATGGCTACACCTTC.

V and J are TRBV10-3 and TRBJ2-5, with 12 bases fitting TRBD1. Per germline, CDR1 ENHRY and CDR2 SYGVKD. The CDR3 consists of 15 residues. With V trimmed by 5 bases and J by 4 bases, 5 bases remained unmatched. The CDR3 bases are TGTGCCATCAGTAAGGGACAGGGGGCTGGAGAGACCCAGTACTTC. Protein: CAISKGQGAGETQYF.

The genes are TRBV7-6 and TRBJ1-2; tentative D call: TRBD1 (5 bases). The V end was cut by 3 bases, the J end by 9 bases, with 11 bases between. The CDR3 runs 12 residues. Per germline, CDR1 SGHVS and CDR2 FNYEAQ. CDR3: CASSFDSLSYTF. The CDR3 region has the DNA TGTGCCAGCAGCTTCGACAGCCTAAGCTACACCTTC.

The chain recombines TRBV7-9 with TRBJ2-2, with TRBD2 identical over 7 bases. The germline V gene encodes CDR1 SEHNR and CDR2 FQNEAQ (reference sequence). This CDR3 spans 15 amino acids. Unmatched junction bases numbered 0, after V lost 2 bases and J lost 0 bases. CDR3 sequence reads: CASSLLAANTGELFF. The CDR3 DNA reads as TGTGCCAGCAGCTTACTAGCGGCGAACACCGGGGAGCTGTTTTTT.

This chain links TRBV5-1 with TRBJ1-3, with a possible D match to TRBD1 (5 bases). The CDR3 sequence is 15 residues long. From germline, CDR1 is SGHRS and CDR2 YFSETQ. V gave up 0 bases and J gave up 0 bases, with 7 bases separating them. The CDR3: CASSLEGLSGNTIYF. CDR3 sequence (DNA): TGCGCCAGCAGCTTGGAGGGGCTCTCTGGAAACACCATATATTTT.

This clone was observed a few times. The same CDR3 arises from other DNA sequences in this sample as well. The V and J genes are TRBV7-3 and TRBJ1-1, with 8 positions matching TRBD1. The CDR3 runs 14 residues. Per germline, CDR1 SGHTA and CDR2 FQGTGA. V dropped 4 bases and J dropped 1; count of bases not matched to a gene: 2. In DNA, the CDR3 is TGTGCCAGCAGCTCACAGGGGGGGAACACTGAAGCTTTCTTT. Its protein product is CASSSQGGNTEAFF.

The chain employs TRBV9 and TRBJ1-4, with D perhaps matching TRBD1 (6 bases). CDR3 length equals 14 residues. Germline values: CDR1 SGDLS, CDR2 YYNGEE. V was shortened by 5 bases and J by 7 bases, with 15 bases between the two germline ends. The CDR3, as DNA: TGTGCCAGCAGTACCAGGGGTGGAACTGAAAAACTGTTTTTT. Protein: CASSTRGGTEKLFF.

The chain recombines TRBV6-5 with TRBJ1-1, with 8 bases that match TRBD1. In germline, CDR1 is MNHEY, CDR2 SVGAGI. V lost 7 bases and J lost 1; bases outside the gene matches: 2. The CDR3 length is 13 residues. DNA for the CDR3: TGTGCCAGCATCGACAGGGGGAACACTGAAGCTTTCTTT. Its translation: CASIDRGNTEAFF.

The chain has TRBV5-5 and TRBJ1-2; 10 nucleotides line up with TRBD1. The J segment lost 2 bases and the V segment lost 2 bases, leaving 15 bases of the junction unmatched. The CDR3 is made up of 19 amino acids. CDR1 and CDR2 (germline): SGHKS, YYEKEE (reference sequence). The CDR3 sequence: CASSLVNWDRGRGNYGYTF. The CDR3 DNA reads TGTGCCAGCAGCTTAGTCAACTGGGACAGGGGTAGGGGAAACTATGGCTACACCTTC.

This clone showed up just a few times. The rearrangement uses TRBV13 and TRBJ1-1, with a tentative D call TRBD1 (5 bases). The V and J ends lost 5 bases and 3 bases respectively, with 13 bases between them. The CDR3 covers 14 residues. Germline CDR1 PRHDT, CDR2 FYEKMQ (reference sequence). The CDR3 loop is CASSPQGGDTEAFF. As DNA, the CDR3 is TGTGCCAGCAGCCCGCAGGGTGGGGACACTGAAGCTTTCTTT.

The J gene is TRBJ1-4, the V gene TRBV7-2; maybe TRBD1 (6 bases). The CDR3 sequence is 14 residues long. The germline V gene encodes CDR1 SGHTA and CDR2 FQGNSA. V lost 3 bases, J lost 4 bases, and 9 bases lay in between. The CDR3 loop is CASSFGRGNEKLFF. CDR3 bases: TGTGCCAGCAGCTTTGGCAGGGGTAATGAAAAACTGTTTTTT.

The chain carries TRBV19 and TRBJ2-1; 12 bases agree with TRBD2. V shed 5 bases and J 10 bases; nucleotides not matched to a gene: 12. The CDR3 is made up of 16 amino acids. In germline, CDR1 is LNHDA, CDR2 SQIVND (reference sequence). Here the CDR3 reads CASSPRGLAGTTEQFF. CDR3 coding DNA: TGTGCCAGTAGTCCGCGCGGACTAGCGGGGACTACAGAGCAGTTCTTC. The full variable domain, completed using reference TRBV19 and TRBJ2-1, is DGGITQSPKYLFRKEGQNVTLSCEQNLNHDAMYWYRQDPGQGLRLIYYSQIVNDFQKGDIAEGYSVSREKKESFPLTVTSAQKNPTAFYLCASSPRGLAGTTEQFFGPGTRLTVL.

The rearrangement uses TRBV27 and TRBJ1-2; 10 nucleotides agree with TRBD1. Germline CDR1 and CDR2: MNHEY and SMNVEV (reference sequence). Unmatched junction bases numbered 11, after V lost 4 bases and J lost 6 bases. There are 16 residues in the CDR3. The CDR3 DNA reads TGTGCCAGCAGTTCGCATCAGGGACAGGGGATACATGGCTACACCTTC. Translated: CASSSHQGQGIHGYTF.

The V and J genes are TRBV12-3 or TRBV12-4 and TRBJ1-1; maybe TRBD1 (6 bases). The V gene lost 4 bases and the J gene lost 6 bases, with 9 bases spanning the gap. The CDR3 spans 12 residues. CDR3 sequence reads: CASSSGDPEAFF. CDR3 nucleotides: TGTGCCAGCAGTTCAGGGGACCCTGAAGCTTTCTTT.

The chain has TRBV4-2 and TRBJ2-1; 10 nucleotides agree with TRBD2. This CDR3 spans 16 amino acids. The germline V gene has CDR1 LGHNA and CDR2 YNFKEQ. V dropped 6 bases and J dropped 10; count of bases not matched to a gene: 15. The CDR3 here is CASSRGIAGGSLEQFF. As DNA, the CDR3 is TGTGCCAGCAGTCGAGGGATAGCGGGAGGCTCTTTGGAGCAGTTCTTC.

The genes are TRBV7-9 and TRBJ2-2; 9 positions match TRBD1. Germline CDR1 reads SEHNR; CDR2 reads FQNEAQ (reference sequence). The V and J ends lost 4 bases and 4 bases, in that order; junction bases with no gene match: 7. The CDR3 spans 16 residues. The DNA for the CDR3 is TGTGCCAGCAGCTCCCCGGGACAGGGAGGCACCGGGGAGCTGTTTTTT. Translation: CASSSPGQGGTGELFF.